This T cell receptor (beta chain) comes out of a study of blood T cells in healthy people across ages. The CDR3 runs 16 residues. Germline CDR1 is SGHDT and CDR2 is YYEEEE. The V end lost 4 bases, the J end lost 5 bases, and 19 bases lay between the germline ends. Alongside a J-beta primer mix, a sample-barcoded 5' primer served in a second PCR lasting roughly 7 to 11 cycles. TCRdb reprocessed the 5' RACE reads with MiXCR, giving one entry per CDR3 protein. This table has approximately 1,000,000 distinct CDR3 sequences, more than 40% appearing once. This clonotype was seen once. Its antigen is not identified. Study outcomes and limitations: The long-lived group displayed more naive CD4+ cells, plus higher diversity, than the aged donors did.

Russia was home to the donors, healthy Caucasian individuals aged about 6 to 90. They isolated at least 6.5 million PBMCs from each sample. This chain links TRBV5-6 with TRBJ2-1, with D possibly matching TRBD2 (6 bases). This TCR derives from a woman aged 60-75 years in good health. The sequenced material came from blood. The CDR3, as DNA: TGTGCCAGCAGCCGCCGAGGGCGGGAATGGGACAATGAGCAGTTCTTC. This translates into CASSRRGREWDNEQFF.